Listed below are T cell receptor beta chains from one sample, sequenced in a study of shared clonotypes between healthy human individuals. Here immunoSEQ multiplex PCR was the method, and the copy in TCRdb shows in-frame clones only, minus some. Altogether hundreds of thousands of clones are present, around two thirds being singletons, with the ten largest covering approximately 1.7%. The sequencing input was memory CD4+ T cells sorted from blood. These receptors originate from a woman in her 30s in good health. Both conserved end residues are part of each CDR3. Fields, in order: V gene, clone size, J gene, D gene, CDR3 DNA, CDR3 protein. D genes are given only for firm matches. Expanded clones get a size class; other rows say once, few or many, or leave the size out.

v_gene: TRBV6-6; abundance: -; j_gene: TRBJ1-1; d_gene: -; CDR3nt: TGTGCCAGCATCGGAAGGTCTGAAGCTTTCTTT; CDR3aa: CASIGRSEAFF
v_gene: TRBV28; abundance: -; j_gene: TRBJ1-2; d_gene: -; CDR3nt: TGTGCCAGCAGAACTGGGGGGCGGGTTTACTATGGCTACACCTTC; CDR3aa: CASRTGGRVYYGYTF
v_gene: TRBV18; abundance: many; j_gene: TRBJ1-2; d_gene: -; CDR3nt: TGTGCCAGCTCACCACCGTCAGCTGCAGCTAACTATGGCTACACCTTC; CDR3aa: CASSPPSAAANYGYTF
v_gene: TRBV5-1; abundance: -; j_gene: TRBJ1-4; d_gene: TRBD1; CDR3nt: TGCGCCAGCAGCTTGGCCGGGACAGGGGATGAAAAACTGTTTTTT; CDR3aa: CASSLAGTGDEKLFF
v_gene: TRBV20-1; abundance: -; j_gene: TRBJ2-1; d_gene: TRBD2; CDR3nt: TGCAGTGGCCCCGGGAGGGTCGAGCAGTTCTTC; CDR3aa: CSGPGRVEQFF
v_gene: TRBV14; abundance: -; j_gene: TRBJ1-5; d_gene: -; CDR3nt: TGTGCCAGCAGTGATAATTACAGGGAGGGGAGAAGCAATCAGCCCCAGCATTTT; CDR3aa: CASSDNYREGRSNQPQHF
v_gene: TRBV2; abundance: -; j_gene: TRBJ2-5; d_gene: TRBD1; CDR3nt: TGTGCCAGCAGGCCGGGACAGGGGGCTGGAGAGACCCAGTACTTC; CDR3aa: CASRPGQGAGETQYF
v_gene: TRBV2; abundance: many; j_gene: TRBJ1-3; d_gene: -; CDR3nt: TGTGCCAGCACAGCAGGGGCAGCTGGAAACACCATATATTTT; CDR3aa: CASTAGAAGNTIYF
v_gene: TRBV27; abundance: -; j_gene: TRBJ2-6; d_gene: -; CDR3nt: TGTGCCACCAAATCAATGTCTGGGGCCAACGTCCTGACTTTC; CDR3aa: CATKSMSGANVLTF
v_gene: TRBV7-8; abundance: -; j_gene: TRBJ2-2; d_gene: -; CDR3nt: TGTGCCAGCAGCCGGGGGGGGACAGGCCCTCCCGGGGAGCTGTTTTTT; CDR3aa: CASSRGGTGPPGELFF
v_gene: TRBV6-5; abundance: -; j_gene: TRBJ2-7; d_gene: TRBD1; CDR3nt: TGTGCCAGCAGAGGGGACAGCAGCTCCTACGAGCAGTACTTC; CDR3aa: CASRGDSSSYEQYF